This T cell receptor (beta chain) was captured by sequencing in a study of T cell responses to AZD1222 COVID-19 vaccine listed by TCRdb under 2021. Some background on the complete study: A total of approximately 250 trial participants underwent TCR sequencing, of whom roughly 210 had received two doses of AZD1222 and roughly 26 had received two doses of the MenACWY control vaccine. Trial participants were enrolled by age into 18-55, 56-69 and 70-plus year subgroups, with roughly 160, 29 and 62 TCR-sequenced participants respectively. Results and caveats for the whole study, not just this receptor: Vaccine-associated CD4 TCRs spanned the whole spike protein, with dominant responses in regions 160-218 and 743-854. After two AZD1222 doses, both the breadth and the depth of spike-specific TCRs were significantly higher than at day 0 and than in MenACWY recipients. Participants were mostly white British and included more females than males, and it was suggested by the authors that clonal diversity may have been underestimated. Conclusions about previously exposed vaccinees are limited, since just five to seven AZD1222 recipients were seropositive for SARS-CoV-2 at baseline. In the small 56-69-year group, the increase in depth fell short of significance, most likely because of low power. Because no day 14 peak-response samples were available, the repertoires could be characterized only after the peak T cell response. Reportedly, close to half of the unique spike-specific TCRs recognized epitopes lying outside the regions that are mutated in the B.1.351 and B.1.1.7 variants.

The time point label, read with the paper, signifies: about 28 days (+/-7) after the second vaccine dose. AZD1222 recipients with second doses at about 4 weeks or about 12 weeks were pooled, because spike-specific TCR depth and breadth did not differ between schedules. Vaccinee samples came from UK trials COV001 and COV002, including a single-blind randomized controlled phase 2/3 trial of AZD1222 (ChAdOx1 nCoV-19) in healthy adults. Trial participant PBMC samples were collected at day 0 and day 28 after the second dose for TCRbeta chain sequencing. There are 13 amino acids in the CDR3, from cysteine to phenylalanine inclusive. The sequence is cut down to CDR3 DNA, 39 bases in frame from base 1. V lost 0 bases and J lost 0 bases; the stretch between them is 3 bases long. Of note for this clone: Its cognate antigen has yet to be identified. There are no base qualities to consult, and no much larger clone falls within one base.

The CDR3 regions of human TCRbeta chains were subjected to immunosequencing. The paper's data handling went like this. Repertoire TCRs were checked for matches against a reference library of SARS-CoV-2-specific TCRs that had been generated using the MIRA antigen-specificity platform. Breadth meant the fraction of unique TCRs that were SARS-CoV-2-associated, whereas depth meant the fraction of total T cells that were SARS-CoV-2-associated. Using the MIRA data, each spike-specific TCR was mapped to the spike region that the TCR reacts to and placed in a CD4 or CD8 class. Log10-transformed breadth and depth values were compared by one-way ANOVA with Sidak's multiple comparisons tests. Drawn from immuneACCESS, this table holds only the in-frame rearrangements with V and J called that TCRdb kept. Clones are partly lost; checked studies trace under half to an unresolved V gene and leave the rest unexplained. The V and J calls and clone size come from that table; D and trimming were worked out from the DNA. For this sample there are 100,000 to 120,000 clones; roughly 92% appear just once. The top ten clonotypes cover 2% to 2.5% of the sample.

The sequencing used peripheral blood, collected 28 days after the second AZD1222 dose. The sequence derives from an adult who received the AZD1222 COVID-19 vaccine. Recombination connected TRBV12-3 or TRBV12-4 to TRBJ2-7; the D gene cannot be resolved reliably. The encoded CDR3 is CASSLASSYEQYF. The nucleotides read TGTGCCAGCAGTTTAGCCAGCTCCTACGAGCAGTACTTC.